Listed below are T cell receptor beta chains from one sample, sequenced in a study of blood T cell repertoires in COVID-19. Some clones are missing from TCRdb's copy, which holds only in-frame ones; the method was immunoSEQ multiplex PCR. Found here are about 210,000 clones, around 80% of them singletons; the top ten hold roughly 7.8%. Material: peripheral blood. Source of these receptors: a woman older than 75 with COVID-19, enrolled during active disease. CDR3s include the opening cysteine and the closing phenylalanine or tryptophan. A D gene is named only where the DNA matches it firmly. The listing skips clone size in some rows; elsewhere it reads once, few, many or a size class.

v_gene	abundance	d_gene	len	j_gene	CDR3aa	CDR3nt
TRBV5-1	once	.	13	TRBJ2-5	CASSLEQQETQYF	TGCGCCAGCAGCTTGGAACAGCAAGAGACCCAGTACTTC
TRBV28	.	.	12	TRBJ1-1	CASSLVRTEAFF	TGTGCCAGCAGTTTAGTGAGAACTGAAGCTTTCTTT
TRBV7-9	.	TRBD1	16	TRBJ1-2	CASSLAQRTGQGGYTF	TGTGCCAGCAGCTTAGCGCAGAGGACAGGGCAAGGCGGCTACACCTTC
TRBV18	.	.	13	TRBJ1-2	CASSPQGQGGYTF	TGTGCCAGCTCACCACAGGGCCAGGGGGGCTACACCTTC
TRBV5-1	.	TRBD1	15	TRBJ1-4	CASSDPSGTVEKLFF	TGCGCCAGCAGCGACCCTTCCGGGACAGTTGAAAAACTGTTTTTT
TRBV10-3	.	.	17	TRBJ2-1	CAIRSLAGGSSYNEQFF	TGTGCCATCAGATCATTGGCGGGCGGGTCCTCCTACAATGAGCAGTTCTTC
TRBV27	.	TRBD2	15	TRBJ2-7	CASSFRLAGVREQYF	TGTGCCAGCAGTTTTCGGTTAGCGGGTGTGAGGGAGCAGTACTTC
TRBV11-2	.	.	16	TRBJ2-3	CASSFSGSGGVDTQYF	TGTGCCAGCAGCTTCTCCGGTAGCGGAGGTGTAGATACGCAGTATTTT
TRBV6-5	.	TRBD1	14	TRBJ1-3	CASSTGTGGNTIYF	TGTGCCAGCAGTACCGGGACAGGCGGAAACACCATATATTTT
TRBV4-1	.	.	16	TRBJ2-1	CASSLIGAGGSDEQFF	TGCGCCAGCAGCCTCATTGGGGCAGGGGGGTCGGATGAGCAGTTCTTC
TRBV19	once	.	14	TRBJ1-2	CASRVAGGDYGYTF	TGTGCCAGTAGAGTTGCAGGAGGGGACTATGGCTACACCTTC
TRBV18	once	TRBD1	15	TRBJ2-3	CASSETGGTSDTQYF	TGTGCCAGCTCCGAAACAGGGGGAACTTCAGATACGCAGTATTTT
TRBV3-1/TRBV3-2	.	TRBD1	20	TRBJ2-6	CASSSQPGQGGGSGANVLTF	TGTGCCAGCAGCTCTCAACCGGGACAGGGTGGAGGTTCTGGGGCCAACGTCCTGACTTTC
TRBV5-1	.	TRBD1	15	TRBJ2-7	CASSPGTGVSYEQYF	TGCGCCAGCAGCCCGGGGACAGGGGTCTCCTACGAGCAGTACTTC
TRBV4-1	.	TRBD1	16	TRBJ1-4	CASSPRGTGVGEKLFF	TGCGCCAGCAGCCCCCGCGGGACAGGGGTTGGTGAAAAACTGTTTTTT
TRBV28	.	.	16	TRBJ2-1	CASSPPSAGPINEQFF	TGTGCCAGCAGCCCCCCCTCAGCGGGCCCCATCAATGAGCAGTTCTTC
TRBV3-1/TRBV3-2	.	TRBD1	15	TRBJ1-2	CASSQDWRQGGGYTF	TGTGCCAGCAGCCAAGACTGGAGACAGGGCGGGGGCTACACCTTC
TRBV29-1	once	.	12	TRBJ1-1	CSVVRGGTEAFF	TGCAGCGTTGTACGAGGGGGCACTGAAGCTTTCTTT
TRBV21-1	once	.	19	TRBJ2-4	CASSKKGTSGNMGKNIQYF	TGTGCCAGCAGCAAGAAAGGGACTAGCGGGAATATGGGCAAAAACATTCAGTACTTC
TRBV28	few	TRBD1	17	TRBJ1-3	CASSKRPGTDSGNTIYF	TGTGCCAGCAGCAAAAGACCTGGGACAGACTCTGGAAACACCATATATTTT
TRBV5-6	.	TRBD1	15	TRBJ1-2	CASSSGTAVAYGYTF	TGTGCCAGCAGCTCCGGGACAGCGGTGGCTTACGGCTACACCTTC
TRBV23-1	.	.	15	TRBJ2-3	CASRQYRASTDTQYF	TGCGCCAGCAGACAATACAGGGCAAGCACAGATACGCAGTATTTT
TRBV9	.	.	16	TRBJ1-6	CASSTQGGDYTSPLHF	TGTGCCAGCAGCACACAGGGTGGGGACTATACTTCACCCCTCCACTTT
TRBV5-6	.	TRBD1	17	TRBJ2-6	CASSLLGQNSGANVLTF	TGTGCCAGCAGCTTGTTGGGACAGAACTCTGGGGCCAACGTCCTGACTTTC
TRBV6-6	.	.	17	TRBJ1-4	CASSLQYHRVQNEKLFF	TGTGCCAGCAGTCTTCAGTACCACAGGGTCCAAAATGAAAAACTGTTTTTT
TRBV28	.	.	15	TRBJ1-2	CASSLGLSWGGGYTF	TGTGCCAGCAGTTTAGGTCTTAGCTGGGGCGGTGGCTACACCTTC
TRBV5-1	.	TRBD2	16	TRBJ2-7	CASSLGGLAGSYEQYF	TGCGCCAGCAGCTTAGGGGGACTAGCGGGATCCTACGAGCAGTACTTC
TRBV4-1	.	.	14	TRBJ1-2	CASSQVAGQYGYTF	TGCGCCAGCAGCCAGGTAGCGGGACAATATGGCTACACCTTC
TRBV19	.	.	16	TRBJ2-7	CASSSIRQTSSYEQYF	TGTGCCAGTAGTTCCATTAGACAGACGAGCTCCTACGAGCAGTACTTC
TRBV7-2	few	TRBD1	16	TRBJ1-1	CASSLLGQGRNTEAFF	TGTGCCAGCAGCCTCCTGGGACAGGGGAGGAACACTGAAGCTTTCTTT
TRBV3-1/TRBV3-2	.	.	17	TRBJ2-3	CASSQDGLLTSTDTQYF	TGTGCCAGCAGCCAAGATGGTCTTCTTACTAGCACAGATACGCAGTATTTT
TRBV15	few	.	15	TRBJ2-7	CATSRGRASSYEQYF	TGTGCCACCAGCAGGGGCAGGGCGAGCTCCTACGAGCAGTACTTC
TRBV21-1	.	.	14	TRBJ1-2	CATTEGQGAGGYTF	TGTGCCACTACTGAGGGACAGGGAGCAGGTGGCTACACCTTC
TRBV21-1	.	.	22	TRBJ2-1	CASSKIFRASGRVEPTYNEQFF	TGTGCCAGCAGCAAAATATTCAGGGCTAGCGGGAGGGTGGAACCTACCTACAATGAGCAGTTCTTC
TRBV2	few	.	14	TRBJ1-5	CASSMTGGNQPQHF	TGTGCCAGCAGTATGACCGGGGGCAATCAGCCCCAGCATTTT
TRBV5-4	.	TRBD2	13	TRBJ2-5	CASTSGREETQYF	TGTGCCAGCACCTCGGGGAGGGAAGAGACCCAGTACTTC
TRBV5-1	.	.	14	TRBJ1-6	CASSFGGVDGLLHF	TGCGCCAGCAGCTTTGGAGGCGTTGATGGCCTGCTCCACTTT
TRBV5-4	.	.	15	TRBJ1-2	CASSLEPTAPYGYTF	TGTGCCAGCAGCTTGGAGCCGACAGCCCCCTATGGCTACACCTTC
TRBV28	.	TRBD1	14	TRBJ1-2	CASSRGQGSFGYTF	TGTGCCAGCAGTCGGGGACAGGGTAGTTTCGGCTACACCTTC
TRBV5-8	.	TRBD1	15	TRBJ2-5	CASSPGQAQQETQYF	TGTGCCAGCAGCCCCGGACAGGCCCAACAAGAGACCCAGTACTTC
TRBV5-1	.	.	15	TRBJ2-2	CASWGGMLNTGELFF	TGCGCCAGCTGGGGCGGGATGTTGAACACCGGGGAGCTGTTTTTT
TRBV6-5	.	.	14	TRBJ1-6	CASLNQRNNSPLHF	TGTGCCAGCCTAAACCAGCGAAATAATTCACCCCTCCACTTT
TRBV5-1	few	.	15	TRBJ1-1	CASSLAGPRNTEAFF	TGCGCCAGCAGCTTGGCTGGTCCGCGGAACACTGAAGCTTTCTTT
TRBV11-1	.	TRBD1	15	TRBJ1-1	CASSRETGWGTEAFF	TGTGCCAGCAGCCGCGAGACAGGGTGGGGCACTGAAGCTTTCTTT
TRBV28	once	.	13	TRBJ2-5	CASRVGQQETQYF	TGTGCCAGCAGGGTAGGACAGCAAGAGACCCAGTACTTC
TRBV6-1	.	TRBD1	17	TRBJ1-3	CASSALWTGLSGNTIYF	TGTGCCAGCAGTGCCCTATGGACAGGGCTCTCTGGAAACACCATATATTTT
TRBV5-6	once	.	14	TRBJ1-1	CASSLGHSNTEAFF	TGTGCCAGCAGCTTGGGACACTCGAACACTGAAGCTTTCTTT
TRBV3-1/TRBV3-2	.	TRBD2	14	TRBJ2-5	CASSVRSGGETQYF	TGTGCCAGCAGCGTAAGATCGGGGGGGGAGACCCAGTACTTC
TRBV10-3	.	.	12	TRBJ2-3	CAIRQGSDTQYF	TGTGCCATCAGGCAGGGCTCAGATACGCAGTATTTT
TRBV7-9	.	.	14	TRBJ1-5	CASSYNREHQPQHF	TGTGCCAGCAGTTATAACCGGGAGCATCAGCCCCAGCATTTT
TRBV18	once	.	12	TRBJ2-7	CATTEQAGEQYF	TGTGCCACCACAGAGCAGGCGGGCGAGCAGTACTTC
TRBV7-9	.	.	13	TRBJ2-3	CASSDRSTDTQYF	TGTGCCAGCAGCGATCGGTCGACAGATACGCAGTATTTT
TRBV5-4	.	.	12	TRBJ2-3	CASSSSTDTQYF	TGTGCCAGCAGCTCATCCACAGATACGCAGTATTTT
TRBV27	.	.	14	TRBJ1-1	CASSLQLANTEAFF	TGTGCCAGCAGTTTACAACTAGCGAACACTGAAGCTTTCTTT
TRBV20-1	.	TRBD1	15	TRBJ2-3	CSAGVTGGAGDTQYF	TGCAGTGCTGGTGTGACAGGGGGCGCGGGGGATACGCAGTATTTT
TRBV3-1/TRBV3-2	.	TRBD1	15	TRBJ1-1	CASSAFRDRVSEAFF	TGTGCCAGCAGCGCATTCCGGGACAGGGTAAGCGAAGCTTTCTTT